These 26 T cell receptor beta chains were sequenced from one sample in a study of T cell responses to AZD1222 COVID-19 vaccine. Sequenced by immunoSEQ multiplex PCR; TCRdb stores in-frame clones only, minus some. The sample carries 95,000 to 150,000 clones, 85% to 95% recorded once. The sample consisted of peripheral blood, taken on day 0 of AZD1222 vaccination. The receptors come from an adult in good health.

CDR3 DNA: TGTGCCAGCAGCTTAGATCGGGCGACTGGAAACACCATATATTTT. Protein product: CASSLDRATGNTIYF. The rearrangement uses TRBV11-3 and TRBJ1-3; D is undetermined. V was trimmed by 0 bases and J by 2 bases, leaving 8 bases between them. This CDR3 is 15 amino acids long. Germline V CDR1 and CDR2: SGHNT, YENEEA.

The chain uses TRBV29-1 and TRBJ2-3, with D possibly TRBD2 on 7 matching bases. CDR3 size: 14 residues. V lost 7 bases and J lost 3, with 17 bases in between. Germline V lookup: CDR1 SQVTM, CDR2 ANQGSEA. CDR3 in DNA: TGCAGCGGGGAGGGGGGCGCCTTGACAGATACGCAGTATTTT. Residues: CSGEGGALTDTQYF.

This chain connects TRBV19 to TRBJ2-3; 13 nucleotides align to TRBD2. Germline loops: CDR1 LNHDA, CDR2 SQIVND (reference sequence). V lost 5 bases to trimming and J lost 2 bases; unmatched junction nucleotides: 7. The CDR3 sequence is 17 residues long. The CDR3 DNA follows: TGTGCCAGTAGTCCTAGACTAGCGGGAGGTCTCACAGATACGCAGTATTTT. Translation: CASSPRLAGGLTDTQYF.

This clone appeared a single time. V gene TRBV6-6 combines with J gene TRBJ1-4; D is undetermined. The length of the CDR3 is 16 residues. Germline CDR1 MNHNY, CDR2 SVGAGI (reference sequence). Trimming left V 0 bases short and J 0 bases short, with 8 bases between. The CDR3 reads CASSYSTATTNEKLFF. The CDR3 coding sequence is TGTGCCAGCAGTTACTCGACGGCGACAACTAATGAAAAACTGTTTTTT.

The chain recombines TRBV7-3 with TRBJ2-5, with 9 bases identical to TRBD1. The CDR3 has 16 amino acids. V was clipped by 6 bases and J by 3 bases; unmatched bases: 11. Germline lookup yields CDR1 SGHTA and CDR2 FQGTGA. The CDR3, as DNA: TGTGCCAGCAGGGATACCGGGACAGGGATAAAAGAGACCCAGTACTTC. This codes for CASRDTGTGIKETQYF.

V and J are TRBV5-1 and TRBJ2-7, with D possibly TRBD1 on 7 matching bases. Germline CDR1 SGHRS, CDR2 YFSETQ. Trimming took off 0 bases at V and 0 bases at J, with 13 bases between the two ends. The length of the CDR3 is 16 residues. CDR3 protein: CASSLAGGQSSYEQYF. The DNA of the CDR3 is TGCGCCAGCAGCTTGGCCGGGGGACAGAGCTCCTACGAGCAGTACTTC. The variable domain in full, completed from reference TRBV5-1 and TRBJ2-7, reads KAGVTQTPRYLIKTRGQQVTLSCSPISGHRSVSWYQQTPGQGLQFLFEYFSETQRNKGNFPGRFSGRQFSNSRSEMNVSTLELGDSALYLCASSLAGGQSSYEQYFGPGTRLTVT.

The rearrangement joins TRBV6-1 to TRBJ1-4, with no clear D. The CDR3 loop spans 15 amino acids. Germline CDR1 MNHNS, CDR2 SASEGT. V was clipped by 2 bases and J by 2 bases, with 9 bases between them. DNA for the CDR3: TGTGCCAGCAGTGAAATGGCAAGCACTAATGAAAAACTGTTTTTT. It translates to CASSEMASTNEKLFF.

The V and J genes are TRBV7-2 and TRBJ2-2; 7 bases are a match to TRBD1. V was pared by 1 base and J by 3 bases, with 5 bases of the junction left unmatched. This CDR3 spans 16 amino acids. Germline CDR1 is SGHTA and CDR2 is FQGNSA. For the CDR3, the DNA is TGTGCCAGCAGCTTAGGTGGCAGGGGGTACACCGGGGAGCTGTTTTTT. Translation: CASSLGGRGYTGELFF. The whole variable domain, remainder taken from reference TRBV7-2 and TRBJ2-2, is GAGVSQSPSNKVTEKGKDVELRCDPISGHTALYWYRQSLGQGLEFLIYFQGNSAPDKSGLPSDRFSAERTGGSVSTLTIQRTQQEDSAVYLCASSLGGRGYTGELFFGEGSRLTVL.

The count of this clone is one. The chain recombines TRBV7-6 with TRBJ2-3; tentative D call: TRBD1 (6 bases). This CDR3 comprises 15 residues. Trimming removed 0 bases at V and 0 bases at J, with 7 bases between. From germline, CDR1 is SGHVS and CDR2 FNYEAQ. DNA for the CDR3: TGTGCCAGCAGCTTAGCGGGGGCTAGCACAGATACGCAGTATTTT. Translating gives CASSLAGASTDTQYF.

J is TRBJ1-5 and V is TRBV5-6; perhaps TRBD1 as D (5 bases). Trimming took off 4 bases at V and 5 bases at J, with 13 bases between the two ends. This CDR3 contains 14 residues. Germline CDR1 SGHDT, CDR2 YYEEEE. CDR3 region: CASSQGPRDQPQHF. The CDR3 DNA follows: TGTGCCAGCAGCCAGGGACCTAGGGATCAGCCCCAGCATTTT.

As for this clone: This sample also contains other DNA sequences that code for the same CDR3. The V call is TRBV11-2, the J call TRBJ1-2; no clear D gene. The CDR3 is 13 residues long. The germline CDR1 and CDR2 sequences are SGHAT and FQNNGV. Trimming took 5 bases from V and 0 from J, leaving 7 bases between them. The CDR3 reads CASSLTPNYGYTF. CDR3 in DNA: TGTGCCAGCAGCCTGACACCTAACTATGGCTACACCTTC. Full variable domain (outside the CDR3, taken from reference TRBV11-2 and TRBJ1-2): EAGVAQSPRYKIIEKRQSVAFWCNPISGHATLYWYQQILGQGPKLLIQFQNNGVVDDSQLPKDRFSAERLKGVDSTLKIQPAKLEDSAVYLCASSLTPNYGYTFGSGTRLTVV.

This clone was seen a handful of times. The genes are TRBV12-3 or TRBV12-4 and TRBJ1-2; a weak D match, TRBD1 (5 bases). V was trimmed by 1 base and J by 7 bases, leaving 10 bases between them. This CDR3 is built from 13 residues. CDR3 sequence: CASSLVWGSGYTF. CDR3 DNA: TGTGCCAGCAGTTTAGTCTGGGGGTCTGGCTACACCTTC.

The chain is built from TRBV30 and TRBJ2-1; a possible D gene is TRBD2 (5 bases). V was cut by 8 bases and J by 0 bases, with 11 bases left in between. Germline CDR1 and CDR2: GTSNPN and SVGIG (reference sequence). CDR3 length equals 13 residues. The CDR3 nucleotides are TGTGCCATTCCCCGGGACTCCTACAATGAGCAGTTCTTC. Amino acid sequence: CAIPRDSYNEQFF.

This chain uses TRBV6-5 with TRBJ2-1; 7 positions match TRBD2. V gave up 7 bases and J gave up 1 base; unmatched junction bases: 7. CDR1 MNHEY and CDR2 SVGAGI come from the germline V gene. CDR3 size: 15 residues. The CDR3 sequence is CASTRWGGSYNEQFF. Written as DNA, the CDR3 is TGTGCCAGCACCCGATGGGGGGGATCCTACAATGAGCAGTTCTTC.

The chain joins TRBV5-5 to TRBJ2-7, with D possibly being TRBD2 (5 bases). This CDR3 spans 12 amino acids. The germline V gene encodes CDR1 SGHKS and CDR2 YYEKEE (reference sequence). V was trimmed by 4 bases and J by 4 bases, leaving 9 bases between them. CDR3 sequence reads: CASSGDYYEQYF. The CDR3 DNA reads TGTGCCAGCAGCGGCGACTATTACGAGCAGTACTTC.

The chain links TRBV3-1 (or the pseudogene TRBV3-2) to TRBJ1-6; D is perhaps TRBD1 (5 bases). Trimming shortened V by 2 bases and J by 7 bases, and 12 bases separated the two germline ends. The CDR3 covers 15 residues. Germline assignment: CDR1 LGHDT and CDR2 YNNKEL (reference sequence). The CDR3 reads CASSQSPGPNSPLHF. CDR3 DNA: TGTGCCAGCAGCCAATCACCGGGACCGAATTCACCCCTCCACTTT.

The chain links TRBV30 to TRBJ1-4; D unresolved. This CDR3 spans 14 amino acids. CDR1 GTSNPN and CDR2 SVGIG come from the germline V gene (reference sequence). The V end lost 4 bases, the J end lost 0 bases, and 9 bases lay between the germline ends. CDR3 DNA sequence: TGTGCCTGGACGGCGGCACCAACTAATGAAAAACTGTTTTTT. Translating gives CAWTAAPTNEKLFF. The entire variable domain, with the rest obtained from reference TRBV30 and TRBJ1-4, is as follows: SQTIHQWPATLVQPVGSPLSLECTVEGTSNPNLYWYRQAAGRGLQLLFYSVGIGQISSEVPQNLSASRPQDRQFILSSKKLLLSDSGFYLCAWTAAPTNEKLFFGSGTQLSVL.

This chain joins TRBV29-1 and TRBJ1-1; no firm D call. The CDR3 runs to 10 residues. Germline-derived CDR1 and CDR2 are SQVTM and ANQGSEA. V gave up 7 bases and J gave up 7 bases, with 10 bases separating them. DNA of the CDR3: TGCAGCGCCGGAGGAGGTGAAGCTTTCTTT. It yields the protein CSAGGGEAFF.

The chain's CDR3 is CASSTRRDLNTEAFF. The CDR3 DNA sequence: TGTGCCAGCAGCACTAGGCGGGACTTGAACACTGAAGCTTTCTTT. The chain links TRBV11-2 to TRBJ1-1, with D possibly TRBD1 on 5 matching bases. Germline assignment: CDR1 SGHAT and CDR2 FQNNGV. This CDR3 comprises 15 residues. The V gene lost 5 bases and the J gene lost 0 bases, with 13 bases spanning the gap.

This chain connects TRBV6-5 to TRBJ2-1; D remains ambiguous. The CDR3 covers 14 residues. CDR1 and CDR2 (germline): MNHEY, SVGAGI. V was trimmed by 2 bases and J by 6 bases, leaving 11 bases between them. Written as DNA, the CDR3 is TGTGCCAGCAGTTACCCGGGTGGACGCAATGAGCAGTTCTTC. Protein product: CASSYPGGRNEQFF.

The rearrangement links TRBV10-3 to TRBJ1-5; the D is unclear. Trimming removed 2 bases from V and 0 bases from J, with 8 bases in between. The CDR3 has 15 residues. Germline V CDR1 and CDR2: ENHRY, SYGVKD. CDR3 protein: CAISELEYSNQPQHF. CDR3 nucleotide sequence: TGTGCCATCAGTGAGCTAGAGTATAGCAATCAGCCCCAGCATTTT.

The chain carries TRBV7-9 and TRBJ1-5, with D tentatively TRBD1 (6 bases). The length of the CDR3 is 13 residues. V was shortened by 5 bases and J by 6 bases, with 11 bases between the two germline ends. Germline V gene sequence: CDR1 SEHNR, CDR2 FQNEAQ (reference sequence). CDR3 amino acids: CASSTQGSQPQHF. CDR3 nucleotides: TGTGCCAGCAGCACACAGGGAAGTCAGCCCCAGCATTTT.

This clone was picked up one time. The chain employs TRBV3-1 (or the pseudogene TRBV3-2) and TRBJ2-7, with TRBD1 matching over 7 bases. J gave up 2 bases and V 1 base, and 2 bases lay outside the gene matches. The CDR3 length is 14 residues. Germline CDR1 and CDR2: LGHDT and YNNKEL (reference sequence). The CDR3 coding sequence is TGTGCCAGCAGCCAAGCCGGGACAGCCTACGAGCAGTACGTC. This codes for CASSQAGTAYEQYV.

The chain uses TRBV3-1 (or the pseudogene TRBV3-2) and TRBJ1-2; D is perhaps TRBD1 (6 bases). This CDR3 has 16 amino acids. The germline gives CDR1 LGHDT, CDR2 YNNKEL (reference sequence). Trimming shortened V by 1 base and J by 5 bases, and 17 bases separated the two germline ends. The CDR3 sequence is CASSQAGASQGYGYTF. The CDR3 coding sequence is TGTGCCAGCAGCCAAGCAGGGGCCTCTCAAGGGTATGGCTACACCTTC.

The V call is TRBV10-3, the J call TRBJ2-3; TRBD2 aligns across 7 bases. V gave up 6 bases and J gave up 2 bases; unmatched junction bases: 2. CDR1 and CDR2 (germline): ENHRY, SYGVKD. The CDR3 totals 13 residues. In DNA form, the CDR3 reads TGTGCCATCAGGGGGACTATCACAGATACGCAGTATTTT. This sequence encodes CAIRGTITDTQYF.

The chain couples TRBV6-5 to TRBJ1-1; D not certain. The V end lost 3 bases, the J end lost 0 bases, and 11 bases lay between the germline ends. The CDR3 has 15 amino acids. Germline loops: CDR1 MNHEY, CDR2 SVGAGI. The CDR3: CASSYWAVMNTEAFF. The CDR3, as DNA: TGTGCCAGCAGTTATTGGGCGGTCATGAACACTGAAGCTTTCTTT.